Detailed here is one T cell receptor (beta chain). In the authors' workflow: Researchers report that nucleated cell counts were estimated from reference gene primer amplification. Produced via immunoSEQ multiplex PCR; TCRdb's table is partial and in-frame only. D and trimming were read from the DNA, whereas the V and J calls and clone size are those reported in that table. This table has about 280,000 clones, around nine tenths appearing once. The sample originates from a study of blood T cell repertoires in COVID-19. As for the study in general: From T cells, B-cell-depleted T cells, or PBMCs came the material, which was cDNA or gDNA.

The TCR sequence derives from a man aged 35 to 55 with active or convalescent COVID-19. Sequenced sample: peripheral blood.

CDR3 nucleotide sequence: TGCGCCAGCAGCCCACCCGGGACAGCCGCCGGGGAGCTGTTTTTT. This translates into CASSPPGTAAGELFF. This chain uses TRBV4-1 with TRBJ2-2; 7 positions agree with TRBD1. The CDR3 has 15 residues. Germline CDR1 reads MGHRA; CDR2 reads YSYEKL. V shed 4 bases and J 6 bases; nucleotides not matched to a gene: 8.